This record covers a single T cell receptor beta chain. No antigen is known for it. The data are from a study of T cell responses to AZD1222 COVID-19 vaccine. Study-wide points: Clonal diversity was possibly underestimated, and the donors were mostly white British, with more females. Seropositivity was recorded at baseline in only 6 or 7 AZD1222 recipients. Elevations in Spike-specific TCR breadth and depth followed administration of two AZD1222 doses. Along spike, vaccine-associated CD4 TCRs were found throughout, with dominance at 160-218 and 743-854.

Sequencing was performed with immunoSEQ multiplex PCR; in TCRdb, only in-frame clones are kept and a portion is missing. Here the sample spans just under 150,000 clones, approximately 91% being singletons. V gave up 3 bases and J gave up 0 bases, with 12 bases separating them. In germline, CDR1 is SGHTA, CDR2 FQGTGA. The CDR3 has 17 amino acids. The rearrangement joins TRBV7-3 to TRBJ2-6; D is possibly TRBD2 (6 bases). This specimen consisted of peripheral blood, obtained 28 days after the second dose of the MenACWY control vaccine. This TCR derives from an adult who received the MenACWY meningococcal vaccine as a control. For the CDR3, the DNA is TGTGCCAGCAGCTTGGGGGGAGGTACCTCTGGGGCCAACGTCCTGACTTTC. Its protein is CASSLGGGTSGANVLTF.